The 27 T cell receptor beta chains listed next were all sequenced from one sample in a study of blood T cell repertoires in COVID-19. Sequencing was performed with immunoSEQ multiplex PCR; in TCRdb, only in-frame clones are kept and a portion is missing. The sample consists of approximately 450,000 clones, 70% to 90% of them appearing once. Material: PBMCs or T cells enriched from blood (not recorded which). The receptor set was obtained from a woman aged 18-29 years with acute COVID-19.

V gene TRBV30 combines with J gene TRBJ2-7; 13 bases map to TRBD2. The V gene's germline CDR1 is GTSNPN and CDR2 SVGIG (reference sequence). With V trimmed by 7 bases and J by 8 bases, 11 bases remained unmatched. This CDR3 is 14 amino acids long. CDR3 sequence: CAFYTSGRVRKQYF. CDR3 DNA: TGTGCCTTCTATACTAGCGGGAGGGTCAGAAAGCAGTACTTC. Filled out from reference TRBV30 and TRBJ2-7, the complete variable domain reads SQTIHQWPATLVQPVGSPLSLECTVEGTSNPNLYWYRQAAGRGLQLLFYSVGIGQISSEVPQNLSASRPQDRQFILSSKKLLLSDSGFYLCAFYTSGRVRKQYFGPGTRLTVT.

This clone was counted many times. This chain connects TRBV9 to TRBJ2-1; 8 nucleotides agree with TRBD2. Germline CDR1 is SGDLS and CDR2 is YYNGEE. There are 16 residues in the CDR3. Unmatched junction bases numbered 5, after V lost 1 base and J lost 2 bases. CDR3: CASSVTSGLPYNEQFF. CDR3 DNA: TGTGCCAGCAGCGTAACTAGCGGACTTCCCTACAATGAGCAGTTCTTC. Supplemented by reference TRBV9 and TRBJ2-1, the full variable domain reads DSGVTQTPKHLITATGQRVTLRCSPRSGDLSVYWYQQSLDQGLQFLIQYYNGEERAKGNILERFSAQQFPDLHSELNLSSLELGDSALYFCASSVTSGLPYNEQFFGPGTRLTVL.

In this sample, this clone turned up once. The chain is built from TRBV7-2 and TRBJ1-4; D is undetermined. Trimming shortened V by 3 bases and J by 2 bases, and 4 bases separated the two germline ends. The CDR3 length is 13 residues. The germline V gene encodes CDR1 SGHTA and CDR2 FQGNSA. The CDR3 sequence is CASSFSTNEKLFF. The CDR3 coding sequence is TGTGCCAGCAGCTTTTCTACTAATGAAAAACTGTTTTTT.

The rearrangement links TRBV5-1 to TRBJ1-4; possibly TRBD1 for D (5 bases). Per the germline V gene, CDR1 is SGHRS and CDR2 is YFSETQ. The CDR3 has 15 amino acids. The V end lost 0 bases, the J end lost 3 bases, and 9 bases lay between the germline ends. The CDR3 here is CASSLEGAANEKLFF. In DNA form, the CDR3 reads TGCGCCAGCAGCTTGGAAGGGGCGGCTAATGAAAAACTGTTTTTT.

The chain joins TRBV11-2 to TRBJ1-1, with 7 bases matching TRBD1. Germline loops: CDR1 SGHAT, CDR2 FQNNGV. The CDR3 extends over 16 amino acids. J was trimmed by 1 base and V by 2 bases; bases with no gene match: 7. In DNA, the CDR3 is TGTGCCAGCAGCTTACTCGACAGGGTCCGGAACACTGAAGCTTTCTTT. Translated: CASSLLDRVRNTEAFF.

This chain links TRBV5-6 with TRBJ2-6; D is perhaps TRBD1 (6 bases). V lost 0 bases, J lost 14 bases, and 15 bases lay in between. Germline CDR1 is SGHDT and CDR2 is YYEEEE. The length of the CDR3 is 14 residues. The DNA for the CDR3 is TGTGCCAGCAGCTTGGAGGCAGGGGACCCCATCCTGACTTTC. Amino acid sequence: CASSLEAGDPILTF.

Comments on this clone: The identical CDR3 is also encoded by other nucleotide sequences in the sample. The genes are TRBV15 and TRBJ1-1, with a tentative D call TRBD1 (6 bases). V was trimmed by 0 bases and J by 2 bases, leaving 7 bases between them. The CDR3 has 14 residues. Germline V gene sequence: CDR1 LNHNV, CDR2 YYDKDF (reference sequence). Here the CDR3 DNA reads TGTGCCACCAGCAGAGACAGGGGAAACACTGAAGCTTTCTTT. It translates to CATSRDRGNTEAFF.

In nucleotides, the CDR3 is TGTGCCAGCAGCTCCTGGTTGGGACAGGGGGCAAGAACTGAAGCTTTCTTT. Protein: CASSSWLGQGARTEAFF. The gene calls are TRBV11-2 and TRBJ1-1, with TRBD1 matching over 12 bases. With 4 bases clipped from V and 5 bases from J, the junction kept 11 bases outside the gene matches. This CDR3 comprises 17 residues. In germline, CDR1 is SGHAT, CDR2 FQNNGV.

This chain links TRBV4-1 with TRBJ2-1; 15 bases map to TRBD2. With 4 bases clipped from V and 7 bases from J, the junction kept 5 bases outside the gene matches. Germline V gives CDR1 MGHRA, CDR2 YSYEKL. This CDR3 is 16 amino acids long. CDR3 sequence (DNA): TGCGCCAGCAGCCCGCGGACTAGCGGGAGGGAGAATGAGCAGTTCTTC. Translating it yields CASSPRTSGRENEQFF.

The chain has TRBV11-2 and TRBJ1-1; D is possibly TRBD1 (6 bases). From germline, CDR1 is SGHAT and CDR2 FQNNGV. The CDR3 totals 19 residues. V lost 7 bases and J lost 3, with 30 bases in between. CDR3 sequence reads: CASTRLIGVWLQGYTEAFF. As DNA, the CDR3 is TGTGCCAGCACCCGTTTAATCGGGGTTTGGTTGCAGGGGTACACTGAAGCTTTCTTT.

The V gene is TRBV7-9, the J gene TRBJ1-4; D is perhaps TRBD1 (6 bases). CDR1 and CDR2 (germline): SEHNR, FQNEAQ (reference sequence). Trimming removed 3 bases at V and 5 bases at J, with 7 bases between. The CDR3 is 13 residues long. The CDR3 loop reads CASSFTGNEKLFF. The CDR3 DNA reads as TGTGCCAGCAGCTTTACAGGGAATGAAAAACTGTTTTTT. Looking up the rest from reference TRBV7-9 and TRBJ1-4 gives the full variable domain: DTGVSQNPRHKITKRGQNVTFRCDPISEHNRLYWYRQTLGQGPEFLTYFQNEAQLEKSRLLSDRFSAERPKGSFSTLEIQRTEQGDSAMYLCASSFTGNEKLFFGSGTQLSVL.

The CDR3 loop is CASSQDPATGGYTF. CDR3 DNA: TGCGCCAGCAGCCAAGATCCGGCTACGGGTGGCTACACCTTC. The chain combines TRBV4-3 with TRBJ1-2; D remains ambiguous. The germline gives CDR1 LGHNA, CDR2 YSLEER. The CDR3 is made up of 14 amino acids. Trimming removed 0 bases from V and 7 bases from J, with 12 bases in between.

This clone was seen a few times. The chain recombines TRBV6-5 with TRBJ2-7; 10 bases agree with TRBD1. J gave up 2 bases and V 5 bases, and 3 bases lay outside the gene matches. This CDR3 is built from 14 residues. Germline CDR1 MNHEY, CDR2 SVGAGI. CDR3 in DNA: TGTGCCAGCAGTCCGGGACAGGGGACCTACGAGCAGTACTTC. Translated: CASSPGQGTYEQYF.

The chain couples TRBV4-1 to TRBJ2-2; 16 bases are a match to TRBD2. The CDR3 runs 18 residues. The V gene end was trimmed by 1 base and the J gene end by 4 bases; junction bases not matched to a gene: 3. Germline CDR1 reads MGHRA; CDR2 reads YSYEKL. CDR3 DNA: TGCGCCAGCAGCCAAGCCGGGACTAGCGGGAGGGTCACCGGGGAGCTGTTTTTT. Its translation is CASSQAGTSGRVTGELFF.

The rearrangement joins TRBV4-1 to TRBJ2-5, with unresolved D. V shed 1 base and J shed 5 bases, with 14 bases lying between them. The CDR3 runs 15 residues. The germline V gene encodes CDR1 MGHRA and CDR2 YSYEKL. For the CDR3, the DNA is TGCGCCAGCAGCCAAGGATCGGGTCCGGCGGAGACCCAGTACTTC. As protein: CASSQGSGPAETQYF.

This sequence joins TRBV6-1 and TRBJ2-3; TRBD2 matches at 12 bases. In germline, CDR1 is MNHNS, CDR2 SASEGT. The CDR3 contains 16 residues. The ends lost 4 bases at V and 4 bases at J; junction bases unmatched: 6. The CDR3 sequence is CASSGRLAGASDTQYF. The DNA of the CDR3 is TGTGCCAGCAGTGGACGACTAGCGGGAGCGTCAGATACGCAGTATTTT.

The V call is TRBV5-5, the J call TRBJ2-1, with 12 bases aligning to TRBD2. CDR1 SGHKS and CDR2 YYEKEE come from the germline V gene (reference sequence). Trimming removed 0 bases from V and 9 bases from J; junction bases left unmatched: 10. This CDR3 region has 17 residues. The CDR3 sequence is CASSLALAGGFQVEQFF. In DNA form, the CDR3 reads TGTGCCAGCAGCTTGGCCCTAGCGGGAGGGTTCCAGGTTGAGCAGTTCTTC.

V is TRBV15 and J is TRBJ1-1; D remains unclear. Trimming shortened V by 1 base and J by 1 base, and 7 bases separated the two germline ends. In germline, CDR1 is LNHNV, CDR2 YYDKDF (reference sequence). This CDR3 contains 14 residues. The CDR3 protein is CATSRALGNTEAFF. Here the CDR3 DNA reads TGTGCCACCAGCAGAGCCCTAGGGAACACTGAAGCTTTCTTT. Combining the CDR3 with reference TRBV15 and TRBJ1-1 gives the whole variable domain DAMVIQNPRYQVTQFGKPVTLSCSQTLNHNVMYWYQQKSSQAPKLLFHYYDKDFNNEADTPDNFQSRRPNTSFCFLDIRSPGLGDTAMYLCATSRALGNTEAFFGQGTRLTVV.

The J gene is TRBJ1-4, the V gene TRBV7-3, with D maybe TRBD1 (5 bases). CDR3 size: 13 residues. Trimming cost V 5 bases and J 5 bases, with 9 bases left between them. Germline V lookup: CDR1 SGHTA, CDR2 FQGTGA. This CDR3 is CASSPGSNEKLFF. The CDR3, as DNA: TGTGCCAGCAGCCCAGGGTCCAATGAAAAACTGTTTTTT.

The chain employs TRBV3-1 (or the pseudogene TRBV3-2) and TRBJ1-2, with D perhaps matching TRBD1 (6 bases). The CDR3 totals 15 residues. Germline CDR1 and CDR2: LGHDT and YNNKEL (reference sequence). V shed 5 bases and J shed 6 bases, with 19 bases lying between them. CDR3 region: CASSTQQGALHGYTF. CDR3 DNA: TGTGCCAGCAGCACGCAACAGGGTGCGTTGCATGGCTACACCTTC.

This chain's CDR3 is CASSTEGGGYQPQHF. The CDR3 nucleotides are TGTGCCAGTAGTACCGAGGGGGGGGGTTACCAGCCCCAGCATTTT. This sequence joins TRBV19 and TRBJ1-5, with D perhaps TRBD1 (6 bases). There are 15 residues in the CDR3. V lost 4 bases, J lost 7 bases, and 17 bases lay in between. Per the germline V gene, CDR1 is LNHDA and CDR2 is SQIVND (reference sequence). The whole variable domain, filled in from reference TRBV19 and TRBJ1-5, reads DGGITQSPKYLFRKEGQNVTLSCEQNLNHDAMYWYRQDPGQGLRLIYYSQIVNDFQKGDIAEGYSVSREKKESFPLTVTSAQKNPTAFYLCASSTEGGGYQPQHFGDGTRLSIL.

This clone was counted a single time. This chain links TRBV19 with TRBJ2-2; 9 bases agree with TRBD2. The CDR3 has 16 amino acids. The V segment lost 5 bases and the J segment 3 bases; nucleotides outside the gene matches: 7. Germline V gives CDR1 LNHDA, CDR2 SQIVND (reference sequence). In nucleotides, the CDR3 is TGTGCCAGTAGTCCCATACTAGCGGGCGACACCGGGGAGCTGTTTTTT. Its translation: CASSPILAGDTGELFF.

The V gene is TRBV30, the J gene TRBJ1-5; perhaps TRBD1 as D (5 bases). Germline V lookup: CDR1 GTSNPN, CDR2 SVGIG (reference sequence). The CDR3 has 13 residues. With 2 bases removed from V and 6 bases from J, the gap between germline ends came to 11 bases. The CDR3 is CAWSSGGGQPQHF. The DNA for the CDR3 is TGTGCCTGGAGTTCCGGGGGGGGTCAGCCCCAGCATTTT.

This clone appeared once. The chain joins TRBV7-8 to TRBJ2-5, with TRBD2 matching 11 bases. The length of the CDR3 is 16 residues. The germline gives CDR1 SGHVS, CDR2 FQNEAQ. The V gene end was trimmed by 2 bases and the J gene end by 3 bases; junction bases not matched to a gene: 5. The CDR3 region is CASSLMTSGAKETQYF. The CDR3 DNA follows: TGTGCCAGCAGCTTAATGACTAGCGGGGCGAAAGAGACCCAGTACTTC.

The V and J genes are TRBV4-1 and TRBJ2-1; possibly TRBD2 for D (6 bases). CDR1 and CDR2 (germline): MGHRA, YSYEKL. The CDR3 runs 15 residues. Trimming took 3 bases from V and 8 from J, leaving 17 bases between them. The CDR3 sequence: CASSQERGFSYEQFF. Written as DNA, the CDR3 is TGCGCCAGCAGCCAGGAACGGGGGTTCAGCTATGAGCAGTTCTTC.

The table lists this clone with many counts. V gene TRBV28 combines with J gene TRBJ1-5; 7 nucleotides line up with TRBD1. Germline-derived CDR1 and CDR2 are MDHEN and SYDVKM. The V and J ends lost 5 bases and 2 bases, in that order; junction bases with no gene match: 6. This CDR3 has 15 residues. The CDR3 region is CASSRGGSGNQPQHF. The CDR3 DNA reads as TGTGCCAGCAGTCGAGGGGGCTCGGGCAATCAGCCCCAGCATTTT. The whole variable domain, remainder taken from reference TRBV28 and TRBJ1-5, is DVKVTQSSRYLVKRTGEKVFLECVQDMDHENMFWYRQDPGLGLRLIYFSYDVKMKEKGDIPEGYSVSREKKERFSLILESASTNQTSMYLCASSRGGSGNQPQHFGDGTRLSIL.

The genes are TRBV12-3 or TRBV12-4 and TRBJ1-1, with TRBD1 identical over 8 bases. After removal of 6 bases from V and 0 bases from J, the junction contained 0 bases not matched to a gene. The CDR3 covers 13 residues. CDR3 nucleotides: TGTGCCAGCAGACAGGGGGTGAACACTGAAGCTTTCTTT. This gives the protein CASRQGVNTEAFF.